This is a list of T cell receptor beta chains from one sample in a study of OX40 agonist ivuxolimab in advanced cancers. Here immunoSEQ multiplex PCR was the method, and the copy in TCRdb shows in-frame clones only, minus some. Of 40,000 to 55,000 clones in the sample, about 90% are singletons; the top ten hold around 7%. The sequences come from CD4+ or CD8+ T cells sorted from blood, collected in a trial of the OX40 agonist ivuxolimab. The receptor source for this set is an adult with an advanced solid tumor such as melanoma, head and neck, liver or kidney cancer. Both conserved end residues are part of each CDR3. Each record gives: J gene, clone size, D gene, V gene, CDR3 DNA, CDR3 protein. A D gene is named only where the DNA matches it firmly. Not every row has a clone size; where given, it reads once, few, many or a size class.

TRBJ1-1	.	.	TRBV30	TGTGCCTGGAGCACGGGGACGGTCACTGAAGCTTTCTTT	CAWSTGTVTEAFF
TRBJ1-2	.	.	TRBV6-5	TGTGCCAGCAGTTACGGGTCACCTACCTCCTATGGCTACACCTTC	CASSYGSPTSYGYTF
TRBJ1-1	.	.	TRBV2	TGTGCCAGCAGTGAACAGTTAAACACTGAAGCTTTCTTT	CASSEQLNTEAFF
TRBJ2-7	.	TRBD2	TRBV5-1	TGCGCCAGCAGCTTGACAGCGGGGGCGGACTCCTACGAGCAGTACTTC	CASSLTAGADSYEQYF
TRBJ1-5	.	.	TRBV19	TGTGCCAGTAGATCGGGGCATAGCAATCAGCCCCAGCATTTT	CASRSGHSNQPQHF
TRBJ1-5	.	.	TRBV6-1	TGTGCCAGCAGTCAGGGAGGCAATCAGCCCCAGCATTTT	CASSQGGNQPQHF
TRBJ2-7	.	TRBD2	TRBV11-2	TGTGCCAGCAGCCCGACTACTAGCGGGGGGGTCGACGAGCAGTACTTC	CASSPTTSGGVDEQYF
TRBJ1-2	.	.	TRBV6-5	TGTGCCAGCAGTTCCGGGACTAGCTATGGCTACACCTTC	CASSSGTSYGYTF
TRBJ1-2	.	TRBD1	TRBV5-1	TGCGCCAGCAGCCCCCTAGAGGGGGCAAACTATGGCTACACCTTC	CASSPLEGANYGYTF
TRBJ1-5	.	.	TRBV6-1	TGTGCCAGCAGTGAAAATCGCCAGTGGAGCAATCAGCCCCAGCATTTT	CASSENRQWSNQPQHF
TRBJ2-2	.	.	TRBV7-8	TGTGCCAGCAGCTTTCTCCAGGACACCGGGGAGCTGTTTTTT	CASSFLQDTGELFF
TRBJ1-1	few	.	TRBV19	TGTGCCAGTACGGCGATGAACACTGAAGCTTTCTTT	CASTAMNTEAFF
TRBJ2-7	.	TRBD1	TRBV9	TGTGCCAGCAGTCGCCAGGCAGGGGGCGGCGAGCAGTACTTC	CASSRQAGGGEQYF
TRBJ2-2	.	TRBD1	TRBV7-8	TGTGTAATCCAAAGGGACAGAGAGCTGTTTTTT	CVIQRDRELFF
TRBJ2-5	.	.	TRBV11-1	TGTGCCAGCAGCTTGAGAAGGGCACGGGACCAAGAGACCCAGTACTTC	CASSLRRARDQETQYF
TRBJ1-4	.	.	TRBV30	TGTGCCTGGAGCAGGGTCGTTGGTGAAAAACTGTTTTTT	CAWSRVVGEKLFF
TRBJ1-5	.	.	TRBV5-6	TGTGCCAGCAGCCAGGGACGGGGGCTAGGGCAGCCCCAGCATTTT	CASSQGRGLGQPQHF
TRBJ1-1	.	.	TRBV6-5	TGTGCCAGCAGTTACCGGGGCAGGGTTCTTTACACTGAAGCTTTCTTT	CASSYRGRVLYTEAFF
TRBJ1-2	.	.	TRBV10-3	TGTGCCATCAGTGTAGGGACTGGCTATGGCTACACCTTC	CAISVGTGYGYTF
TRBJ2-7	.	.	TRBV7-9	TGTGCCAGCAGCTTATGGGACCTTACCTACGAGCAGTACTTC	CASSLWDLTYEQYF
TRBJ1-5	.	.	TRBV18	TGTGCCAGCTCACCCGGTAGGGCTAACAATCAGCCCCAGCATTTT	CASSPGRANNQPQHF
TRBJ2-1	.	TRBD2	TRBV2	TGTGCCAGCAGAAGCGGGGAGCACTACAATGAGCAGTTCTTC	CASRSGEHYNEQFF
TRBJ1-1	.	TRBD1	TRBV5-1	TGCGCCAGCAGCCCCCTCACAGGGGACCTGCACACTGAAGCTTTCTTT	CASSPLTGDLHTEAFF
TRBJ1-1	.	.	TRBV6-1	TGTGCCAGCAGATACACTGAAGCTTTCTTT	CASRYTEAFF
TRBJ1-2	.	TRBD1	TRBV7-9	TGTGCCAGCAGCTTAGTAGGAGGGGGACAGGCCATAGGCTATGGCTACACCTTC	CASSLVGGGQAIGYGYTF
TRBJ1-1	.	TRBD1	TRBV29-1	TGCAGCGTTGTAACCCATACGACAGGGTTGAACACTGAAGCTTTCTTT	CSVVTHTTGLNTEAFF
TRBJ1-2	.	.	TRBV27	TGTGCCAGCTATCCGTTCCGGGGGCGGGGTGGCTACACCTTC	CASYPFRGRGGYTF
TRBJ2-2	few	TRBD1	TRBV30	TGTGCCTGGGGGACAGGGGTTTACACCGGGGAGCTGTTTTTT	CAWGTGVYTGELFF
TRBJ1-6	.	TRBD1	TRBV30	TGTGCCTGGAGTCAAAGTGGGACAGGGCATTCACCCCTCCACTTT	CAWSQSGTGHSPLHF
TRBJ1-1	.	.	TRBV2	TGTGCCAGCAGTGAAGAGGGCCGTAGCACTGAAGCTTTCTTT	CASSEEGRSTEAFF
TRBJ1-5	.	.	TRBV5-6	TGTGCCAGCAGCTTAAGGATGGGGGAGGATCAGCCCCAGCATTTT	CASSLRMGEDQPQHF
TRBJ2-5	once	TRBD1	TRBV12-5	TGTGCTAGTGGTTTGGTAATGACAGGGTCTGAGACCCAGTACTTC	CASGLVMTGSETQYF
TRBJ1-1	.	TRBD1	TRBV5-1	TGCGCCAGCAGCTTGGCCGGACAGGGGGCTAGGACTGAAGCTTTCTTT	CASSLAGQGARTEAFF
TRBJ2-7	.	TRBD1	TRBV6-5	TGTGCCAGCAGCGTTGCGGACAGGGTCTACGAGCAGTACTTC	CASSVADRVYEQYF
TRBJ1-2	.	.	TRBV5-4	TGTGCCACCAACAGTGGCGGGGGAGGGAATAACTATGGCTACACCTTC	CATNSGGGGNNYGYTF
TRBJ2-3	.	.	TRBV7-9	TGTGCCAGCAGCTTCGGGCAGGGATTCACAGATACGCAGTATTTT	CASSFGQGFTDTQYF
TRBJ1-1	.	.	TRBV5-1	TGCGCCAGCAGCTTGGTCCAGATGAACACTGAAGCTTTCTTT	CASSLVQMNTEAFF
TRBJ2-7	.	.	TRBV10-1	TGCGCCAGCAGTGAGTCGGCCATCAAGGAGCAGTACTTC	CASSESAIKEQYF
TRBJ1-3	.	TRBD1	TRBV10-3	TGTGCCATCAGTGAGTCATGGACAGGGGGAAACACCATATATTTT	CAISESWTGGNTIYF
TRBJ1-2	.	.	TRBV5-8	TGTGCCAGCAGCCCCGCGGGGTCAGAGACGGGCTACACCTTC	CASSPAGSETGYTF
TRBJ1-4	.	TRBD1	TRBV19	TGTGCCAGTAGTGGGACAGGGGTAGGGAAACTGTTTTTT	CASSGTGVGKLFF
TRBJ1-1	.	TRBD1	TRBV7-9	TGTGCCAGCAGCTTAGATCAGGGGGCTGAAGCTTTCTTT	CASSLDQGAEAFF
TRBJ1-3	.	.	TRBV5-1	TGCGCCAGCAGCCCCGGGGCAGATGGAAACACCATATATTTT	CASSPGADGNTIYF
TRBJ1-2	.	.	TRBV5-4	TGTGCCAGCATGATAGAGGGAAGCTATGGCTACACCTTC	CASMIEGSYGYTF
TRBJ1-1	.	.	TRBV5-1	TGCGCCAGCAGCTTCGGGACGGCCAACACTGAAGCTTTCTTT	CASSFGTANTEAFF
TRBJ1-2	once	TRBD1	TRBV2	TGTGCCTCCGGAAGGGCAGGGGGCACCTATGGCTACACCTTC	CASGRAGGTYGYTF
TRBJ2-1	.	.	TRBV6-5	TGTGCCAGCAGCACGTTATTGTCCGAATACAATGAGCAGTTCTTC	CASSTLLSEYNEQFF
TRBJ1-1	.	.	TRBV14	TGTGCCAGCAGCCAAGGCCCAGGGGCAAACACTGAAGCTTTCTTT	CASSQGPGANTEAFF
TRBJ2-1	.	.	TRBV6-1	TGTGCCAGCAGTTACGGAGGTGAGCAGTTCTTC	CASSYGGEQFF
TRBJ2-7	.	TRBD1	TRBV11-1	TGTGCCAGCAGCTCCCCGGGACAGGGGATACACGAGCAGTACTTC	CASSSPGQGIHEQYF
TRBJ1-5	.	.	TRBV6-5	TGTGCCAGCAGTTACCCGGGCGGGCCCCAGCATTTT	CASSYPGGPQHF
TRBJ2-5	.	TRBD1	TRBV5-1	TGCGCCAGCAGCCGCGAGGGGGCTTCTGTAGAGACCCAGTACTTC	CASSREGASVETQYF
TRBJ1-5	.	.	TRBV19	TGTGCCAGTAGTATGGTAGGAGAGGCGGCTCAGCCCCAGCATTTT	CASSMVGEAAQPQHF
TRBJ2-6	.	TRBD1	TRBV5-1	TGCGCCAGCAGCTCGTGGGGACAGGGCCAGTTGAGGGGGGCCAACGTCCTGACTTTC	CASSSWGQGQLRGANVLTF
TRBJ1-2	few	.	TRBV27	TGTGCCAGCAGTCTACAGGGTTATGGCTACACCTTC	CASSLQGYGYTF